A selection of T cell receptor beta chains follows, all from one sample in a study of T-cell memory formation after mild COVID-19. MiXCR, applied by TCRdb to the 5' RACE reads, yields one record per CDR3 protein. The table shows about 440,000 distinct CDR3 sequences, with 20% occurring only once. Sequencing was performed on PBMCs or a T cell subset sorted from them (not recorded which). The receptors stem from an adult woman who had mild COVID-19 (a few samples of this study predate the infection). Cell type and time point are not known. The CDR3 runs from the conserved cysteine through the conserved F or W. A D gene is named only where the DNA matches it firmly. The listing skips clone size in some rows; elsewhere it reads once, few, many or a size class.

v_gene	abundance	d_gene	j_gene	CDR3nt	CDR3aa
TRBV3-1	few	NA	TRBJ2-1	TGTGCCAGCAGGAACGGACACGGCCCATACAATGAGCAGTTCTTC	CASRNGHGPYNEQFF
TRBV20-1	NA	TRBD2	TRBJ2-3	TGCAGTGCTAGCTATTATACGGCTAGCGGGGATACGCAGTATTTT	CSASYYTASGDTQYF
TRBV27	few	NA	TRBJ2-1	TGTGCCAGCAGTTGGGGGGCCACCTACAATGAGCAGTTCTTC	CASSWGATYNEQFF
TRBV27	NA	NA	TRBJ2-2	TGTGCCAGCAGTTTAAGGGGTGGCTTCACCGGGGAGCTGTTTTTT	CASSLRGGFTGELFF
TRBV5-1	few	TRBD1	TRBJ1-3	TGCGCCAGCAGCGGGGCAGGGGGCCTAGTCACCATATATTTT	CASSGAGGLVTIYF
TRBV21-1	few	NA	TRBJ2-7	TGTGCCAGCAGCTCCCGATCACCGGGGCTACATTCCTACGAGCAGTACTTC	CASSSRSPGLHSYEQYF
TRBV6-5	few	TRBD1	TRBJ2-7	TGTGCCAGCAGCCTCCGGGACAGGGTGGTCTACGAGCAGTACTTC	CASSLRDRVVYEQYF
TRBV6-5	few	NA	TRBJ2-7	TGTGCCACCCTGGACCTGACGTGGGGATTCTACGAGCAGTACTTC	CATLDLTWGFYEQYF
TRBV5-1	NA	TRBD2	TRBJ2-7	TGCGCCAGCAGCTTGGTAGCGGGGCACTCCTACGAGCAGTACTTC	CASSLVAGHSYEQYF
TRBV12-3/TRBV12-4	NA	TRBD1	TRBJ2-7	TGTGCCAGCAGACAGGGGGGCAGCTCCTACGAGCAGTACTTC	CASRQGGSSYEQYF
TRBV5-1	NA	TRBD2	TRBJ2-5	TGCGCCAGCAGCACCGGGACTATCGAAGAGACCCAGTACTTC	CASSTGTIEETQYF
TRBV7-6	NA	TRBD2	TRBJ2-1	TGTGCCAGCAGCTTAACGCTAGCGGAGATCAATGAGCAGTTCTTC	CASSLTLAEINEQFF
TRBV4-3	few	NA	TRBJ1-3	TGCGCCAGCAGCTCCCACGCCTCGGATGGAAACACCATATATTTT	CASSSHASDGNTIYF
TRBV4-1	few	NA	TRBJ2-1	TGCGCCAGCAGCCAAGATTCACCGGGACTCACCGCCTACAATGAGCAGTTCTTC	CASSQDSPGLTAYNEQFF
TRBV7-9	NA	TRBD1	TRBJ1-2	TGTGCCAGCAGCTTACTTCCAGGGGGCGCTTATGGCTACACCTTC	CASSLLPGGAYGYTF
TRBV9	few	NA	TRBJ2-7	TGTGCCAGCAGCGAAAGTGGGGGTAATTACGAGCAGTACTTC	CASSESGGNYEQYF
TRBV5-1	NA	NA	TRBJ2-1	TGCGCCAGCCAAGCGCGGAGCTCCTACAATGAGCAGTTCTTC	CASQARSSYNEQFF
TRBV19	once	NA	TRBJ1-5	TGTGCCAGTAGTGTCTTTACCAACCAGCCCCAGCATTTT	CASSVFTNQPQHF
TRBV3-1	few	NA	TRBJ1-1	TGTGCCAGCAGCCGCGGCTGGGGCACTGAAGCTTTCTTT	CASSRGWGTEAFF
TRBV6-5	NA	NA	TRBJ2-7	TGTGCCAGCAGTTCGGCGGCAGGGAGTACCGAGCAGTACTTC	CASSSAAGSTEQYF
TRBV5-1	once	TRBD1	TRBJ2-1	TGCGCCAGCTACAGGGGGCCTATAGGAAATGAGCAGTTCTTC	CASYRGPIGNEQFF
TRBV7-8	few	TRBD2	TRBJ2-1	TGTGCCAGCAGCCTAGGGGAGGTAGCGGGGGGGCCCGAGTTCTTC	CASSLGEVAGGPEFF
TRBV13	NA	NA	TRBJ1-1	TGTGCCAGCAGCCAACAGTTAGGTCACACTGAAGCTTTCTTT	CASSQQLGHTEAFF
TRBV5-1	NA	TRBD1	TRBJ2-1	TGCGCCAGCAGCTTGAACTGGGGGACAGGGGACAGGGAGCAGTTCTTC	CASSLNWGTGDREQFF
TRBV6-5	few	NA	TRBJ2-7	TGTGCCAGCAGTAACTCGGACAGCCTCTACGAGCAGTACTTC	CASSNSDSLYEQYF
TRBV24-1	few	NA	TRBJ1-5	TGTGCCACCAAAAAAGACAGCAATTATAGCAATCAGCCCCAGCATTTT	CATKKDSNYSNQPQHF
TRBV6-1	few	NA	TRBJ2-7	TGTGCCAGCAGTCCCGCCGGGGCAGGGTCCTACGAGCAGTACTTC	CASSPAGAGSYEQYF
TRBV12-3/TRBV12-4	few	NA	TRBJ1-2	TGTGCCAGCAGTCCACAGGGTTTCACGGGCTACACCTTC	CASSPQGFTGYTF
TRBV12-3/TRBV12-4	NA	TRBD1	TRBJ1-2	TGTGCCAGCAGTTTGGAGGCAGGGGGACGGTGTGGCTACACCTTC	CASSLEAGGRCGYTF
TRBV6-1	NA	NA	TRBJ2-7	TGTGCCAGCAGTGAAGCGAGGCCTAGAGGGTCGGGATACTTC	CASSEARPRGSGYF
TRBV7-8	NA	TRBD2	TRBJ2-1	TGTGCCAGCAGCTTAGTGTTCTGGAGCGGGAAGGGTAATGAGCAGTTCTTC	CASSLVFWSGKGNEQFF
TRBV5-1	many	NA	TRBJ2-1	TGCGCCAGCAGCCTGAATTCAAAGACCAATGAGCAGTTCTTC	CASSLNSKTNEQFF
TRBV4-3	many	TRBD2	TRBJ2-7	TGCGCCAGCAGCCAACTAGCGGGAGGGTCCTACGAGCAGTACTTC	CASSQLAGGSYEQYF
TRBV5-6	NA	NA	TRBJ1-1	TGTGCCAGCAGCGGGGCTACTGGATCGGTCACTGAAGCTTTCTTT	CASSGATGSVTEAFF
TRBV20-1	few	TRBD1	TRBJ1-5	TGCAGTGCTATCTCCGGGACAGGGACTCAGCCCCAGCATTTT	CSAISGTGTQPQHF
TRBV9	NA	NA	TRBJ1-5	TGTGCCAGCAGCGCACAGGGAGAGGAACAGCCCCAGCATTTT	CASSAQGEEQPQHF
TRBV6-6	NA	TRBD1	TRBJ1-1	TGTGCCAGCAGTTATCCCAGGGGGCGGATCACTGAAGCTTTCTTT	CASSYPRGRITEAFF
TRBV27	few	NA	TRBJ1-6	TGTGCCAGCAGGCTTGGGGCGCGTTCACCCCTCCACTTT	CASRLGARSPLHF
TRBV27	few	NA	TRBJ2-7	TGTGCCAGCAGTTCCGGGACTCAGCCTGGCGAGCAGTACTTC	CASSSGTQPGEQYF
TRBV20-1	NA	TRBD2	TRBJ2-7	TGCAGTGCTACTATAGCGGGAGGGAAACCCTACGAGCAGTACTTC	CSATIAGGKPYEQYF